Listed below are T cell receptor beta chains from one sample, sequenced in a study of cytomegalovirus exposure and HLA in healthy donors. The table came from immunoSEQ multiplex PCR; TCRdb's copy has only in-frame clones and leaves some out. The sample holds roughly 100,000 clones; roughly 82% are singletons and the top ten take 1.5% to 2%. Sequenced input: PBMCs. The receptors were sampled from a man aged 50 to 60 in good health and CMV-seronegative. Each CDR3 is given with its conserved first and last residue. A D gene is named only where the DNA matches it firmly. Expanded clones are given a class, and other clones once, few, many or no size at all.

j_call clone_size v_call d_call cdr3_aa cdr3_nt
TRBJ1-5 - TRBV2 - CASSVEEGQPQHF TGTGCCAGCAGTGTAGAGGAAGGACAGCCCCAGCATTTT
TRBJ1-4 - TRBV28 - CASSFREGPGNEKLFF TGTGCCAGCAGTTTTCGGGAAGGGCCCGGTAATGAAAAACTGTTTTTT
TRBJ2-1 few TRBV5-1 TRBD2 CASSLTSGRVVNEQFF TGCGCCAGCAGCTTAACTAGCGGGCGGGTAGTTAATGAGCAGTTCTTC
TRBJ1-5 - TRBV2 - CASSDLGEVNQPQHF TGTGCCAGCAGTGATCTTGGGGAGGTCAATCAGCCCCAGCATTTT
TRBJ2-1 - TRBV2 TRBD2 CASRGQTSDSYNEQFF TGTGCCAGCAGGGGCCAGACTAGCGACTCCTACAATGAGCAGTTCTTC
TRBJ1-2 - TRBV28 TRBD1 CASSFPTGGVGDYGYTF TGTGCCAGCAGTTTCCCCACAGGGGGCGTGGGAGACTATGGCTACACCTTC
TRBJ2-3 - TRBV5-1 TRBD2 CASSLELAGGPDTQYF TGCGCCAGCAGCTTGGAACTAGCGGGGGGCCCAGATACGCAGTATTTT
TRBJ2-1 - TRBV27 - CASRGAGVSYNEQFF TGTGCCAGTCGGGGGGCAGGGGTATCCTACAATGAGCAGTTCTTC
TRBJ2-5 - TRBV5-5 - CASSSRGGETQYF TGTGCCAGCAGCTCTAGGGGGGGAGAGACCCAGTACTTC
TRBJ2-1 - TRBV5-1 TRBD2 CASSFDSGGNEQFF TGCGCCAGCAGCTTTGATAGCGGGGGGAATGAGCAGTTCTTC
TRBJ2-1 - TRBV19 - CASSGRVQSIHNEQFF TGTGCCAGTAGTGGCCGGGTCCAAAGTATACACAATGAGCAGTTCTTC
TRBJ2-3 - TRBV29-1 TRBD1 CSVEDQANRGFRLQYF TGCAGCGTTGAAGACCAAGCTAACAGGGGATTTCGCCTTCAGTATTTT
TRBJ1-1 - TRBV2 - CASSRDFLNTEAFF TGTGCCAGCAGCCGCGACTTCTTGAACACTGAAGCTTTCTTT
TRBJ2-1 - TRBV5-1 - CASSLAATGGQLSSDEQFF TGCGCCAGCAGCTTGGCCGCAACCGGAGGCCAGTTATCTTCCGATGAGCAGTTCTTC
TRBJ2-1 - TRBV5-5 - CASSRRDEQFF TGTGCCAGCAGCAGGAGGGATGAGCAGTTCTTC
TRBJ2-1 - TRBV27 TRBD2 CASSHLAGGGRGHEQFF TGTGCCAGCAGTCATCTCGCGGGAGGCGGGAGGGGCCATGAGCAGTTCTTC
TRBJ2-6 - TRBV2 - CLSGNSGANVLTF TGTCTCTCAGGGAACTCTGGGGCCAACGTCCTGACTTTC
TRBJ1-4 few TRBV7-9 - CASSLAGDNEKLFF TGTGCCAGCAGCTTAGCCGGGGATAATGAAAAACTGTTTTTT
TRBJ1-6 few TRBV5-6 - CASSPGRNNSPLHF TGTGCCAGCAGCCCCGGCAGGAATAATTCACCCCTCCACTTT
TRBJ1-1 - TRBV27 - CASSHLRPVAEAFF TGTGCCAGCAGTCACCTCCGCCCGGTCGCTGAAGCTTTCTTT
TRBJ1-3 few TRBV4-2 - CASSPAGATGNTIYF TGTGCCAGCAGCCCGGCTGGGGCTACTGGAAACACCATATATTTT
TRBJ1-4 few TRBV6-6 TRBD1 CASSRQGADEKLFF TGTGCCAGCAGTAGACAGGGGGCTGATGAAAAACTGTTTTTT
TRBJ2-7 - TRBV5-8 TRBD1 CASSFRDRGSYEQYF TGTGCCAGCAGCTTCCGGGACAGGGGTTCCTACGAGCAGTACTTC
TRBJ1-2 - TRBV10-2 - CASSEAGANYGYTF TGCGCCAGCAGTGAAGCAGGGGCCAACTATGGCTACACCTTC
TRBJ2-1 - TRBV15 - CATSGPRSDEQFF TGTGCCACCAGCGGTCCTAGAAGCGATGAGCAGTTCTTC
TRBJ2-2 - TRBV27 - CASRVDSYTGELFF TGTGCCAGCAGGGTGGACAGCTATACCGGGGAGCTGTTTTTT
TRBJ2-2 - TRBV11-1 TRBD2 CASRPGLAGGRIGELFF TGTGCCAGCAGACCAGGACTAGCGGGGGGGCGTATCGGGGAGCTGTTTTTT
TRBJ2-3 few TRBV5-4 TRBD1 CASSPFRQGALSTDTQYF TGTGCCAGCAGCCCGTTTCGACAGGGGGCCCTAAGCACAGATACGCAGTATTTT
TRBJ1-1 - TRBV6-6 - CASSSDRTNTEAFF TGTGCCAGCAGTTCCGACAGGACGAACACTGAAGCTTTCTTT
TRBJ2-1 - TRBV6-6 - CASSAEEEQFF TGTGCCAGCAGTGCTGAGGAAGAGCAGTTCTTC
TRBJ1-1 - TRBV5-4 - CASRSRQAVMNTEAFF TGTGCCAGCAGGAGTAGACAAGCTGTCATGAACACTGAAGCTTTCTTT
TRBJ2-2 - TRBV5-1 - CASSELWGPNTGELFF TGCGCCAGCAGCGAATTGTGGGGGCCTAACACCGGGGAGCTGTTTTTT
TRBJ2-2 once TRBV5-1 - CASSLGTYTGELFF TGCGCCAGCAGCTTGGGAACTTACACCGGGGAGCTGTTTTTT
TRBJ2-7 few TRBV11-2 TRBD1 CASSLVPGQGFNYEQYF TGTGCCAGCAGCTTAGTCCCCGGACAGGGGTTCAACTACGAGCAGTACTTC
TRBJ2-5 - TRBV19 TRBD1 CASSSTGGLQETQYF TGTGCCAGTAGTTCGACAGGGGGATTACAAGAGACCCAGTACTTC